This record looks at one T cell receptor beta chain sequence and its context. The target antigen is unknown. Germline V CDR1 and CDR2: SGHNT, YENEEA. Trimming removed 5 bases from V and 2 bases from J, with 15 bases in between. CDR3 length: 15 residues. The record originates from a study of shared clonotypes between healthy human individuals. Findings and caveats of the study: As a rule, naive subsets had a larger estimated richness than memory subsets. Despite large depth, rarefaction showed incomplete sorted-subset sequencing. It was observed that 5% to 6.5% of naive CD4 clonotypes were shared across several donors.

In the naive CD8 group, cells lacked CD45RO and were positively selected for CCR7, so terminally differentiated effector memory CD45RA+ cells were left out. Produced via immunoSEQ multiplex PCR; TCRdb's table is partial and in-frame only. Of about 2,200,000 clones in the sample, roughly 91% were seen once. Sequences were obtained from naive CD8+ T cells from PBMCs. The chain uses TRBV11-3 and TRBJ1-1; D is ambiguous. This TCR was recovered from a man aged 18 to 29 in good health. Some clones in this sample may be carry-over from other donors' samples. In nucleotides, the CDR3 is TGTGCCAGCAGCATAAGACGACGGATCAACACTGAAGCTTTCTTT. It specifies CASSIRRRINTEAFF.